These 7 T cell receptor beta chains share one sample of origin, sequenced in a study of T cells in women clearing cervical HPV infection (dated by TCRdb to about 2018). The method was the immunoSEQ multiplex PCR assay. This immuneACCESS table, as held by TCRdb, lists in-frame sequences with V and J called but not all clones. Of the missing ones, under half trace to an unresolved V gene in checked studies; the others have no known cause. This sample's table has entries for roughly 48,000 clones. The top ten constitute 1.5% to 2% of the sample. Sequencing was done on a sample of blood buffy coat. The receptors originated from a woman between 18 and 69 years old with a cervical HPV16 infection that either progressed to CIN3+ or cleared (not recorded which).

The CDR3 here is CASSGLAGSSNQPQHF. The covered CDR3 bases are TGCGCCAGCAGTGGTCTCGCGGGTTCGAGCAATCAGCCC. The chain links TRBV10-2 to TRBJ1-5; D not resolved. The CDR3 extends 3 residues past the end of the read, so its final part is completed from the germline J gene. The ends were cut back, 4 bases at V and 1 base at J, with 14 bases in the middle. The CDR3 sequence is 16 residues long. Germline V gene data show CDR1 as WSHSY and CDR2 as SAAADI.

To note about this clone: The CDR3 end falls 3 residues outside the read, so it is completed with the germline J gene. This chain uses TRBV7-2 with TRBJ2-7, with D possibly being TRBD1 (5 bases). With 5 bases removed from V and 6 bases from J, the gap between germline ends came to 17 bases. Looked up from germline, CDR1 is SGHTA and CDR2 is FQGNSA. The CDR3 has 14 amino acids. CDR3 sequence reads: CASSPSRGRFEQYF. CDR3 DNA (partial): TGTGCCAGCAGCCCTTCAAGGGGCCGTTTCGAG.

CDR3 in amino acids: CSARVSPARSNQPQHF. Partial CDR3 DNA: TGCAGTGCTAGAGTTTCTCCCGCCAGGAGCAATCAGCCC. V is TRBV20-1 and J is TRBJ1-5, with unresolved D. The sequence runs out 3 residues before the end of the CDR3; the remainder is reconstructed from the germline J gene. This CDR3 spans 16 amino acids. Trimming shortened V by 1 base and J by 1 base, and 14 bases separated the two germline ends. CDR1 is DFQATT and CDR2 is SNEGSKA in the germline V gene (reference sequence).

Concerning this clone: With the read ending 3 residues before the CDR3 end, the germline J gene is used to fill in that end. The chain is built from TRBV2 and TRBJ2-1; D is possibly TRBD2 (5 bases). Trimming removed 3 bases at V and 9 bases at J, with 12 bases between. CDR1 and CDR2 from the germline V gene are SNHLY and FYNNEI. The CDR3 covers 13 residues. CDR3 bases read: TGTGCCAGCAGTGATCGGGGTATGAGTGAG. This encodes CASSDRGMSE. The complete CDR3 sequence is CASSDRGMSEQFF.

The CDR3 protein is CASRGKTSTDTQYF. The sequenced CDR3 bases are TGTGCCAGCCGCGGGAAGACTAGCACAGATACG. The rearrangement links TRBV2 to TRBJ2-3; D is perhaps TRBD2 (6 bases). The CDR3 goes on 3 residues after the read ends, and that part is filled in from the germline J gene. Germline CDR1 SNHLY, CDR2 FYNNEI. The CDR3 has 14 residues. With 8 bases removed from V and 0 bases from J, the gap between germline ends came to 12 bases. Supplemented by reference TRBV2 and TRBJ2-3, the full variable domain reads EPEVTQTPSHQVTQMGQEVILRCVPISNHLYFYWYRQILGQKVEFLVSFYNNEISEKSEIFDDQFSVERPDGSNFTLKIRSTKLEDSAMYFCASRGKTSTDTQYFGPGTRLTVL.

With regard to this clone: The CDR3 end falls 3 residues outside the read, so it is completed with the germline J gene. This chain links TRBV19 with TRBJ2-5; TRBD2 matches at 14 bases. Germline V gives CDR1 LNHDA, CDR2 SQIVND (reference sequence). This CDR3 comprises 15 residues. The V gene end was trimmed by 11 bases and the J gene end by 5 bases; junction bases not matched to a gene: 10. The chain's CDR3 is CASGTSGSFRETQYF. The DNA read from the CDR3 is TGTGCCTCGGGGACTAGCGGGAGTTTCAGGGAGACC. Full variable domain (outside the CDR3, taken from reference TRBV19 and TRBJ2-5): DGGITQSPKYLFRKEGQNVTLSCEQNLNHDAMYWYRQDPGQGLRLIYYSQIVNDFQKGDIAEGYSVSREKKESFPLTVTSAQKNPTAFYLCASGTSGSFRETQYFGPGTRLLVL.

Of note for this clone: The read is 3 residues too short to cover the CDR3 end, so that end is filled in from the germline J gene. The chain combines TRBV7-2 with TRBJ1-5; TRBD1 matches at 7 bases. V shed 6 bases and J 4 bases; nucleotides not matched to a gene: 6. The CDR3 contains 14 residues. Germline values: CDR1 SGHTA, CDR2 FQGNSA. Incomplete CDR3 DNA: TGTGCCAGCAGATCAGGGGGTAGAAATCAGCCC. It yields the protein CASRSGGRNQP. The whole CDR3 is CASRSGGRNQPQHF. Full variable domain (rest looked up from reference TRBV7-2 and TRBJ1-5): GAGVSQSPSNKVTEKGKDVELRCDPISGHTALYWYRQSLGQGLEFLIYFQGNSAPDKSGLPSDRFSAERTGGSVSTLTIQRTQQEDSAVYLCASRSGGRNQPQHFGDGTRLSIL.